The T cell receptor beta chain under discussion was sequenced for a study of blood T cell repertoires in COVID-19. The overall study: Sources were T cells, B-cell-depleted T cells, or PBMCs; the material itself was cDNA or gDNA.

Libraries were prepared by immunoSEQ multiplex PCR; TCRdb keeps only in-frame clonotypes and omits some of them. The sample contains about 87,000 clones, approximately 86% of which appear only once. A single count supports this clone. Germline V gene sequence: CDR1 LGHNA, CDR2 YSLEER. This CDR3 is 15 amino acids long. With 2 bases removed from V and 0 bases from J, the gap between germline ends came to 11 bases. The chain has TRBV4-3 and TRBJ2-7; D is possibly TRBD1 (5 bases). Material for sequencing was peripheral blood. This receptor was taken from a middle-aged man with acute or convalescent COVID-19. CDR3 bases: TGCGCCAGCAGCCAATACAGGACCGTCTCCTACGAGCAGTACTTC. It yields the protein CASSQYRTVSYEQYF.